A single sample is the source of the 3 T cell receptor beta chains below, sequenced in a study of beta chain features in type 1 diabetes. The antigens these receptors bind are not known. Expressed TCRB transcripts were sequenced after all isolated RNA was converted to cDNA. Profiling relied on immunoSEQ multiplex PCR, and the TCRdb table lists in-frame clones only, not all of them. Here the sample spans more than 250,000 clones, roughly an eighth being singletons. Study conclusions and caveats: Type 1 diabetes patients had moderately but significantly shorter TCRB CDR3s in all four CD4+ subsets.

The material sequenced was naive CD4+ T cells from blood. Receptors were obtained from a man aged 25 to 40 with type 1 diabetes.

The chain is built from TRBV7-3 and TRBJ2-3, with D possibly being TRBD1 (5 bases). Germline V gene sequence: CDR1 SGHTA, CDR2 FQGTGA. The CDR3 runs to 14 residues. Trimming shortened V by 0 bases and J by 6 bases, and 10 bases separated the two germline ends. This chain's CDR3 is CASSLTPAGDTQYF. In nucleotides, the CDR3 is TGTGCCAGCAGCTTAACCCCGGCAGGGGATACGCAGTATTTT.

This clone was seen only a few times. The chain has TRBV7-3 and TRBJ2-1; D remains unclear. The CDR3 sequence is 13 residues long. Trimming removed 2 bases at V and 5 bases at J, with 7 bases between. Germline V CDR1 and CDR2: SGHTA, FQGTGA. The CDR3, as DNA: TGTGCCAGCAGCTTAGGGCAACACAATGAGCAGTTCTTC. This translates into CASSLGQHNEQFF.

This clone was seen just once. V usage is TRBV7-2 and J usage is TRBJ1-3; no definite D call. The germline V and J ends were trimmed by 5 bases and 4 bases, with 9 bases remaining between them. The CDR3 is made up of 13 amino acids. CDR1 is SGHTA and CDR2 is FQGNSA in the germline V gene. CDR3 amino acids: CASSGLAGNTIYF. The CDR3 DNA reads as TGTGCCAGCAGCGGACTTGCCGGAAACACCATATATTTT.